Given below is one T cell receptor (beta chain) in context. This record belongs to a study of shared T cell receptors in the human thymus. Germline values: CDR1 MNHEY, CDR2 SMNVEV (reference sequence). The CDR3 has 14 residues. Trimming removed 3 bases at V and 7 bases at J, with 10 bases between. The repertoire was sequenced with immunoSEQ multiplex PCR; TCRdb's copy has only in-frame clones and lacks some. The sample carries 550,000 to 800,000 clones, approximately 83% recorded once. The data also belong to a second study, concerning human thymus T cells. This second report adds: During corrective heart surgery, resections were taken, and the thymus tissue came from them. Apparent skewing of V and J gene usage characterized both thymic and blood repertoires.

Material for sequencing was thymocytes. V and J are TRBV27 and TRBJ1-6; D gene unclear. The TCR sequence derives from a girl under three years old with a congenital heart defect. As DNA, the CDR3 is TGTGCCAGCAGTTTGGGCGGGGAGAATTCACCCCTCCACTTT. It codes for CASSLGGENSPLHF.